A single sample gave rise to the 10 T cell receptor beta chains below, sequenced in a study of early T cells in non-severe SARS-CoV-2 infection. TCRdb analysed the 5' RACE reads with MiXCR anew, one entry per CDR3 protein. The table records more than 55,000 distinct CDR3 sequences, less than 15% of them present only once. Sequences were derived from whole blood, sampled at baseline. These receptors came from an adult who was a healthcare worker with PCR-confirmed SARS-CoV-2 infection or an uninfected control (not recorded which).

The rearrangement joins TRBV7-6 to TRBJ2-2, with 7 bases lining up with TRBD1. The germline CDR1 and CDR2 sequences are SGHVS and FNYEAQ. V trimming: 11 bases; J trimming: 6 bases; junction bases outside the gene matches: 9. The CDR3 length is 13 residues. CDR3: CAQGGWLSGELFF. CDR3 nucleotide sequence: TGTGCCCAAGGGGGCTGGTTATCCGGGGAGCTGTTTTTT.

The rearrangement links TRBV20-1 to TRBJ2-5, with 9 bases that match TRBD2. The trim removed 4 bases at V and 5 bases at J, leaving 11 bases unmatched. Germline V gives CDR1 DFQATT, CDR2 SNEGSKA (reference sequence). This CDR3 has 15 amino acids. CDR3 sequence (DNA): TGCAGTGCTATTATCGGCGGGGGGGCCTATGAGACCCAGTACTTC. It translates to CSAIIGGGAYETQYF.

The CDR3 nucleotides are TGTGCCAGCAGTTTTGGACGGAATCAAGAGACCCAGTACTTC. This sequence encodes CASSFGRNQETQYF. V and J are TRBV6-6 and TRBJ2-5, with D hard to call. The length of the CDR3 is 14 residues. Trimming removed 4 bases at V and 2 bases at J, with 11 bases between. CDR1 is MNHNY and CDR2 is SVGAGI in the germline V gene (reference sequence).

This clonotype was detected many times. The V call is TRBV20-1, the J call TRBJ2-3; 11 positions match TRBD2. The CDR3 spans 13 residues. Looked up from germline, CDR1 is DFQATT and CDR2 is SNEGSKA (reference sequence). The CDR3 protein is CNQLAGVTDTQYF. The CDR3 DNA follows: TGCAATCAACTAGCGGGAGTTACAGATACGCAGTATTTT.

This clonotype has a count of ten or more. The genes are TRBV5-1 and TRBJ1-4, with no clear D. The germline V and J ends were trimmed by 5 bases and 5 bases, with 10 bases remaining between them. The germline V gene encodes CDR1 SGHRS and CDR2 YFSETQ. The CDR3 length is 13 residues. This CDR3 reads CASSNSPNEKLFF. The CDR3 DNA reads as TGCGCCAGCAGTAATTCCCCCAATGAAAAACTGTTTTTT. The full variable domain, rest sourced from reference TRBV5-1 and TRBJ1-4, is KAGVTQTPRYLIKTRGQQVTLSCSPISGHRSVSWYQQTPGQGLQFLFEYFSETQRNKGNFPGRFSGRQFSNSRSEMNVSTLELGDSALYLCASSNSPNEKLFFGSGTQLSVL.

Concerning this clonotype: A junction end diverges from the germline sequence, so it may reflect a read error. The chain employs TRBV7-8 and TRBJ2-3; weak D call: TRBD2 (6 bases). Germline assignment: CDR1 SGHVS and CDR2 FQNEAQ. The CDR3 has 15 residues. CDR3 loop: CTSSLGGKFTDTQYF. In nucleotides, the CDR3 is TGTACCAGCAGCTTAGGCGGGAAGTTCACAGATACGCAGTATTTT.

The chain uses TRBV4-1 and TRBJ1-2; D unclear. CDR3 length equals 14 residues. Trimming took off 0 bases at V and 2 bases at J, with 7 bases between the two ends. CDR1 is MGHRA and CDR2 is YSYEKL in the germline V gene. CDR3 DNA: TGCGCCAGCAGCCAAGATCGGGGAAACTATGGCTACACCTTC. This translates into CASSQDRGNYGYTF.

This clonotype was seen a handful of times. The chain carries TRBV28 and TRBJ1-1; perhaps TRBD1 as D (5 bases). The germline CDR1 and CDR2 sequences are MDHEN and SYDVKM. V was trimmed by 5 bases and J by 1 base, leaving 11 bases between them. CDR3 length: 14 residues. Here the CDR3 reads CASSPGLKNTEAFF. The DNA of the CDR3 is TGTGCCAGCAGTCCGGGACTCAAGAACACTGAAGCTTTCTTT.

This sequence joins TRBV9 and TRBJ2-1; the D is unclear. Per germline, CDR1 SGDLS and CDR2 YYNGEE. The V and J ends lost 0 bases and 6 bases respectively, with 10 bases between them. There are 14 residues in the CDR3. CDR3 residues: CASSVVGPSNEQFF. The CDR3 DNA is TGTGCCAGCAGCGTAGTTGGACCCTCCAATGAGCAGTTCTTC.

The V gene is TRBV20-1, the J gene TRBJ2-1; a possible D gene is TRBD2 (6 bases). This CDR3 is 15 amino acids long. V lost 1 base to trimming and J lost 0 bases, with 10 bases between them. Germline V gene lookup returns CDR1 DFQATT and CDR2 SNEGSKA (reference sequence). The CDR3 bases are TGCAGTGCTAGAGTAGCGGAGAGCTCCTACAATGAGCAGTTCTTC. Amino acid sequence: CSARVAESSYNEQFF.